The clone carrying this T cell receptor (beta chain) has ten or more counts. Antigen specificity is unknown. The authors' processing: Clinicopathological groups supplied CDR3 differences that were used to build a distant-metastasis classifier for papillary thyroid cancer. Through MiXCR, TCRdb re-clonotyped the PCR reads. What appears here as the V and J calls and clone size reflects TCRdb's work, not the paper's. The table records 19,000 or so clones, roughly a quarter of them present only once. The data derive from a study of metastatic and nonmetastatic thyroid tumors. Study-level background: Repertoire comparison spanned blood and tumor or nodule tissue of malignant and benign thyroid patients. Overall study results and limits: Reportedly, malignant thyroid tumors had significantly higher TCR beta diversity than benign nodules, in blood and tumor.

Every patient underwent thyroid surgery untreated. Sequencing was performed on blood. The clonotype comes from a female donor with papillary thyroid cancer or a benign thyroid nodule (not recorded which). Some clones in this sample may be carry-over from other donors' samples.

This CDR3 is CASSYSAGGIYGYTF. Written as DNA, the CDR3 is TGTGCCAGCAGTTACTCGGCAGGGGGAATCTATGGCTACACCTTC. The chain is built from TRBV6-5 and TRBJ1-2; 7 positions match TRBD1. This CDR3 region has 15 residues. The germline V gene encodes CDR1 MNHEY and CDR2 SVGAGI. V shed 0 bases, J shed 4 bases, and the junction held 5 bases outside the gene matches.